This T cell receptor (beta chain) was obtained from a study of T cells in Graves' hyperthyroidism and ophthalmopathy. Study-level points and caveats: Separation of ophthalmopathy from stable hyperthyroidism was achieved by a 13 V-J model.

TCR beta CDR3 region amplification was performed from RNA transcripts. First-round RT-PCR targeting the TCR CDR3 was performed with the HTBI primer set. Using its own MiXCR run on the multiplex PCR reads, TCRdb lists one record per CDR3 protein. Of some 460,000 distinct CDR3 sequences in the sample, around a sixth were seen once. Turning to this clonotype: Its specificity is unknown.

Calling Graves' hyperthyroidism stable meant ophthalmopathy did not progress within 18 months. In making diagnoses, clinical symptoms, serum thyroxine and TRAb, thyroid ultrasound and orbital computed tomography were all used. J was trimmed by 7 bases and V by 2 bases; bases with no gene match: 16. Germline values: CDR1 LGHNT, CDR2 FRNRAP. The CDR3 totals 18 residues. The chain recombines TRBV12-5 with TRBJ2-1; 8 nucleotides match TRBD1. The sequence derives from a woman aged 18-29 years with Graves' hyperthyroidism. Sequenced material: blood. The chain's CDR3 is CASGLIRTGNLAVNEQFF. DNA of the CDR3: TGTGCTAGTGGTTTGATCCGGACAGGGAATTTGGCAGTAAATGAGCAGTTCTTC.